The 21 T cell receptor beta chains presented below share a single source sample, sequenced in a study of T cell clones after liver transplantation. This table comes from immunoSEQ multiplex PCR, and its TCRdb copy is limited to in-frame clones, with some not included. The table records tens of thousands of clones, roughly nine tenths of them present only once. The starting material was CD8+ T cells from blood, obtained 12 months after liver transplant. The receptors were sampled from a human patient who received a liver transplant. Some of the T cells may derive from the graft donor.

V usage is TRBV5-1 and J usage is TRBJ2-1; 7 bases are a match to TRBD2. Germline V gives CDR1 SGHRS, CDR2 YFSETQ. CDR3 length equals 18 residues. V was clipped by 0 bases and J by 0 bases; unmatched bases: 9. Here the CDR3 DNA reads TGCGCCAGCAGCTTGGCCACTAGCGTTCTATTCTCCTACAATGAGCAGTTCTTC. This gives the protein CASSLATSVLFSYNEQFF.

Sample share makes this clone medium-sized (0.01 to 0.1%). Other DNA sequences in this sample translate to the same CDR3. The genes are TRBV28 and TRBJ2-3; D remains ambiguous. V was cut by 3 bases and J by 1 base, with 8 bases left in between. The CDR3 has 14 amino acids. The germline CDR1 and CDR2 sequences are MDHEN and SYDVKM. The CDR3 DNA reads as TGTGCCAGCAGTTTCTTGAGCGGCACAGATACGCAGTATTTT. This encodes CASSFLSGTDTQYF.

This clone was observed a handful of times. CDR3 region: CASSFAVTYEQYF. In DNA, the CDR3 is TGTGCCAGCAGCTTCGCGGTTACCTACGAGCAGTACTTC. The V and J genes are TRBV5-4 and TRBJ2-7, with D unclear. V dropped 2 bases and J dropped 2 bases, with 8 bases sitting between them. The CDR3 has 13 residues. Germline V gene data show CDR1 as SGHNT and CDR2 as YYREEE (reference sequence).

The V call is TRBV6-6, the J call TRBJ2-3; 12 positions match TRBD1. The CDR3 runs to 16 residues. Germline CDR1 MNHNY, CDR2 SVGAGI (reference sequence). The V segment lost 6 bases and the J segment 2 bases; nucleotides outside the gene matches: 6. The CDR3 coding sequence is TGTGCCAGCAGCGCCGGGACAGGGGGCCTCACAGATACGCAGTATTTT. This gives the protein CASSAGTGGLTDTQYF.

The genes are TRBV20-1 and TRBJ1-1; no reliable D call. This CDR3 spans 11 amino acids. CDR1 and CDR2 from the germline V gene are DFQATT and SNEGSKA (reference sequence). V dropped 2 bases and J dropped 6 bases, with 7 bases sitting between them. This CDR3 is CSARLGPEAFF. DNA of the CDR3: TGCAGTGCTAGACTGGGCCCTGAAGCTTTCTTT.

This sequence joins TRBV30 and TRBJ2-3; 10 nucleotides align to TRBD2. The CDR3 covers 14 residues. Germline V lookup: CDR1 GTSNPN, CDR2 SVGIG (reference sequence). The V segment lost 2 bases and the J segment 8 bases; nucleotides outside the gene matches: 7. In nucleotides, the CDR3 is TGTGCCTGGAGTACTAGCGGGGAGGGTACTACGCAGTATTTT. Protein product: CAWSTSGEGTTQYF.

This clone was observed a single time. The rearrangement links TRBV4-1 to TRBJ1-1; D is perhaps TRBD1 (6 bases). CDR1 MGHRA and CDR2 YSYEKL come from the germline V gene. V was cut by 0 bases and J by 3 bases, with 20 bases left in between. There are 18 residues in the CDR3. Here the CDR3 reads CASSQDWGAGILDTEAFF. DNA of the CDR3: TGCGCCAGCAGCCAAGATTGGGGGGCAGGGATCCTTGACACTGAAGCTTTCTTT.

V gene TRBV29-1 combines with J gene TRBJ1-4; TRBD1 is a possible D gene (5 bases). The CDR3 is made up of 13 amino acids. Trimming pared 3 bases from V and 5 bases from J, leaving 10 bases between. CDR1 is SQVTM, CDR2 ANQGSEA, per germline. CDR3 sequence (DNA): TGCAGCGTTGAGGGGGGAATAAATGAAAAACTGTTTTTT. Amino acids: CSVEGGINEKLFF.

V is TRBV10-1 and J is TRBJ2-2; no definite D call. CDR1 is WNHNN and CDR2 is SYGVQD in the germline V gene (reference sequence). V was pared by 5 bases and J by 2 bases, with 6 bases between. This CDR3 contains 13 residues. The CDR3 spells CASSYGNTGELFF. CDR3 DNA: TGCGCCAGCAGTTATGGAAACACCGGGGAGCTGTTTTTT.

On this clone: One junction end does not reproduce the germline sequence, and a read error may be involved. V usage is TRBV7-7 and J usage is TRBJ1-1, with D maybe TRBD1 (6 bases). The CDR3 extends over 16 amino acids. The germline gives CDR1 SSHAT, CDR2 FNYEAQ (reference sequence). CDR3 amino acids: CASSPPGGPGDTEAFF. The DNA for the CDR3 is TGTGCTAGCAGCCCTCCGGGGGGCCCCGGTGACACTGAAGCTTTCTTT.

This clone was seen a few times. The chain has TRBV27 and TRBJ1-5; D might be TRBD1 (6 bases). The germline CDR1 and CDR2 sequences are MNHEY and SMNVEV (reference sequence). V was cut by 5 bases and J by 0 bases, with 8 bases left in between. The CDR3 sequence is 14 residues long. CDR3 nucleotide sequence: TGTGCCAGCAGTCACAGGGATAGCAATCAGCCCCAGCATTTT. Translated, it gives CASSHRDSNQPQHF.

CDR3 nucleotide sequence: TGTGCCAGCGGGGACAGAAACTCCTACGAGCAGTACTTC. This encodes CASGDRNSYEQYF. This sequence joins TRBV28 and TRBJ2-7, with 7 bases identical to TRBD1. The J segment lost 0 bases and the V segment lost 8 bases, leaving 4 bases of the junction unmatched. This CDR3 spans 13 amino acids. From germline, CDR1 is MDHEN and CDR2 SYDVKM.

The rearrangement uses TRBV9 and TRBJ1-2; no reliable D call. CDR1 SGDLS and CDR2 YYNGEE come from the germline V gene. The ends were cut back, 0 bases at V and 7 bases at J, with 7 bases in the middle. CDR3 size: 12 residues. CDR3 protein: CASSVGSAGYTF. Written as DNA, the CDR3 is TGTGCCAGCAGCGTAGGGAGTGCTGGCTACACCTTC.

The J gene is TRBJ2-7, the V gene TRBV5-4; the D gene could be TRBD1 or TRBD2 (6 bases each). The CDR3 is 15 residues long. V shed 1 base and J shed 1 base, with 12 bases lying between them. CDR1 and CDR2 (germline): SGHNT, YYREEE (reference sequence). This CDR3 reads CASSLRGPMSYEQYF. The DNA for the CDR3 is TGTGCCAGCAGCTTGCGGGGGCCTATGTCCTACGAGCAGTACTTC.

The chain uses TRBV5-1 and TRBJ1-1, with 7 bases aligning to TRBD1. CDR1 and CDR2 (germline): SGHRS, YFSETQ. After removal of 0 bases from V and 1 base from J, the junction contained 3 bases not matched to a gene. The length of the CDR3 is 15 residues. The CDR3 region is CASSLAWDRNTEAFF. CDR3 nucleotides: TGCGCCAGCAGCTTGGCTTGGGACAGGAACACTGAAGCTTTCTTT.

The genes are TRBV19 and TRBJ1-5, with D maybe TRBD1 (6 bases). The ends were cut back, 4 bases at V and 3 bases at J, with 10 bases in the middle. Germline CDR1 reads LNHDA; CDR2 reads SQIVND (reference sequence). This CDR3 comprises 14 residues. DNA of the CDR3: TGTGCCAGTAGTACGACAGGAGCCAATCAGCCCCAGCATTTT. This gives the protein CASSTTGANQPQHF.

This rearrangement joins TRBV6-5 to TRBJ2-3, with D possibly being TRBD1 or TRBD2 (7 bases each). Trimming removed 2 bases from V and 6 bases from J, with 12 bases in between. The germline gives CDR1 MNHEY, CDR2 SVGAGI. The length of the CDR3 is 14 residues. The CDR3, as DNA: TGTGCCAGCAGTTACGGGGGAGGGGGCGATACGCAGTATTTT. Its protein is CASSYGGGGDTQYF.

This clone came up a few times. The chain links TRBV4-2 to TRBJ2-7, with 7 bases that match TRBD2. Germline V CDR1 and CDR2: LGHNA, YNFKEQ. V gave up 1 base and J gave up 1 base; unmatched junction bases: 4. This CDR3 is built from 15 residues. CDR3 coding DNA: TGTGCCAGCAGCCAAGGCCTAGCGGTTTCCTACGAGCAGTACTTC. Protein sequence: CASSQGLAVSYEQYF.

The chain combines TRBV6-1 with TRBJ1-2; no definite D call. Trimming shortened V by 0 bases and J by 3 bases, and 17 bases separated the two germline ends. In germline, CDR1 is MNHNS, CDR2 SASEGT. The CDR3 spans 17 residues. CDR3 DNA sequence: TGTGCCAGCAGTGAAGCGGTGGGCAGGTCCCTTGACTATGGCTACACCTTC. Translating gives CASSEAVGRSLDYGYTF.

The chain is built from TRBV5-4 and TRBJ1-1; 7 bases agree with TRBD1. Per the germline V gene, CDR1 is SGHNT and CDR2 is YYREEE (reference sequence). Germline trimming cut 3 bases from V and 5 bases from J; bases unmatched to any gene: 4. This CDR3 comprises 13 residues. Written as DNA, the CDR3 is TGTGCCAGCAGCTCCACAGGGGTGACTGAAGCTTTCTTT. Translating it yields CASSSTGVTEAFF.

The CDR3 DNA reads as TGTGCCAGCAGTTACGGGGGGCAGGGGCCCTACGAGCAGTACTTC. Amino acids: CASSYGGQGPYEQYF. The rearrangement joins TRBV6-6 to TRBJ2-7, with D perhaps matching TRBD1 or TRBD2 (6 bases each). The CDR3 loop spans 15 amino acids. V gave up 2 bases and J gave up 2 bases, with 13 bases separating them. Per germline, CDR1 MNHNY and CDR2 SVGAGI (reference sequence).